Below, 27 T cell receptor gamma chains from the same sample are listed, as sequenced in a study of γδ T cells in repeated Plasmodium falciparum infection. Bulk repertoires came from Vgamma9/Vdelta2+ or Vdelta2-negative gammadelta T cells flow-sorted from PBMC. TCRdb re-analyzed the multiplex PCR reads via CATT. The data show about 30,000 gamma-chain clones, with almost 1.5% seen just once and 15% to 20% held by the top ten. Sequencing was performed on gamma-delta T cells from blood. These receptors all come from a pool of human donors (malaria-infected and uninfected, not separated).

This clone was seen ten or more times. For this DNA, TCRdb reports the protein of a much larger clone, which diverges at residue 3, most likely from a read error; the protein presented here is translated directly from the DNA. The rearrangement uses TRGV9 and TRGJ1 or TRGJ2. As TCRdb names no J gene, one was assigned here on the basis of a DNA match to germline. The CDR3 runs to 13 residues. Germline V CDR1 and CDR2: GITISATS, ISYDGTV (reference sequence). The CDR3 DNA follows: TGTGCCTGGTGGGACTCCCCGTGGTATAAGAAACTCTTT. Translation: CAWWDSPWYKKLF.

This clone was recorded at least ten times. One base separates it from a far larger clone, so it is likely a read error. Other DNA variants within this sample encode the same CDR3. V and J are TRGV4 and TRGJ1 or TRGJ2. The CDR3 is 11 residues long. The germline V gene encodes CDR1 EGSTGY and CDR2 YDSYTSSV. CDR3 amino acids: CATWAYYKKLF. The CDR3 DNA follows: TGTGCCACCTGGGCTTATTATAAGAAGCTCTTT.

Points on this clone: A far more abundant clone sits one base away, making this likely a read error. This sample also contains other DNA sequences that code for the same CDR3. The V gene is TRGV9; the J gene was not called. The CDR3 covers 17 residues. CDR1 GITISATS and CDR2 ISYDGTV come from the germline V gene (reference sequence). For the CDR3, the DNA is TGTGCCTTGTGGGACCCTGCGTGGGAGTTGGGCAAAAAAATCAAGGTGTTT. Translated, it gives CALWDPAWELGKKIKVF.

This clone was picked up a small number of times. Since a far larger clone is one base different, this is likely a read error. Other DNA sequences of this sample code for an identical CDR3. V usage is TRGV9 and J usage is TRGJ1 or TRGJ2. The germline gives CDR1 GITISATS, CDR2 ISYDGTV (reference sequence). CDR3 length equals 15 residues. The DNA of the CDR3 is TGTGCCTTATGGGAGGTGCACCCCTTTTATTATAAGAAACTCTTT. Protein product: CALWEVHPFYYKKLF.

Concerning this clone itself: With a far larger clone one base away, a read error is the likely cause. The sample carries other DNA sequences with the same CDR3. The V gene call is TRGV9, and the J gene call is absent. The CDR3 loop spans 14 amino acids. CDR1 and CDR2 (germline): GITISATS, ISYDGTV (reference sequence). This CDR3 reads CALWETQDYYKKLF. The CDR3 DNA sequence: TGTGCCTTGTGGGAGACCCAGGATTATTATAAGAAGCTCTTT.

This clone was seen repeatedly, ten times or more. TCRdb pairs this DNA with a much larger clone's protein that differs at residue 3, likely a read error; the protein shown was translated from the DNA. The chain combines TRGV9 with TRGJ1 or TRGJ2. Looked up from germline, CDR1 is GITISATS and CDR2 is ISYDGTV (reference sequence). The length of the CDR3 is 14 residues. CDR3 in DNA: TGTGCCTCGTGGGAGGACGAGAATTATTATAAGAAACTCTTT. This translates into CASWEDENYYKKLF.

This clone was recorded at least ten times. The TCRdb protein comes from a much larger clone and disagrees with this DNA's translation at residue 15, likely due to a read error; the protein given here is derived from the DNA. Other DNA sequences in the sample encode the same CDR3. For the V gene the call is TRGV9; the J gene has no call. Germline V lookup: CDR1 GITISATS, CDR2 ISYDGTV (reference sequence). The CDR3 has 17 amino acids. In DNA, the CDR3 is TGTGCCTTGTGGGAGGTGACAACGGAGATGGGCAAAAAAATCGAGGTATTT. It translates to CALWEVTTEMGKKIEVF.

This clone occurred many times. This DNA translates differently at residue 3 from the TCRdb protein, which is that of a much larger clone; a read error is likely, and the protein shown is the DNA's own translation. J is TRGJP and V is TRGV9. Germline CDR1 is GITISATS and CDR2 is ISYDGTV (reference sequence). The CDR3 extends over 15 amino acids. CDR3 amino acids: CASWEVELGKKIKVF. CDR3 bases: TGTGCCTCGTGGGAGGTGGAGTTGGGCAAAAAAATCAAGGTATTT.

This clone was picked up a small number of times. The protein in TCRdb stems from a much larger clone and differs at residue 8 from this DNA's translation, likely a read error; here the protein is translated from the DNA. V gene TRGV2 combines with J gene TRGJ1 or TRGJ2. TCRdb does not report a J gene; here it was assigned by matching the DNA to germline references. This CDR3 region has 14 residues. V dropped 3 bases and J dropped 3; count of bases not matched to a gene: 8. Germline loops: CDR1 EGSNGY, CDR2 YDSYNSKV. Written as DNA, the CDR3 is TGTGCCACCTGGGACCTCGAGAGTTATTATAAGAAACTCTTT. This gives the protein CATWDLESYYKKLF.

The table lists this clone with a few counts. A single base is all that separates this from a far larger clone, so a read error is likely. Other DNA sequences from this sample encode an identical CDR3 as well. The J gene went uncalled, whereas the V gene is TRGV9. Germline loops: CDR1 GITISATS, CDR2 ISYDGTV (reference sequence). The CDR3 totals 20 residues. This CDR3 reads CALWEVRPLGRELGKKIKVF. Written as DNA, the CDR3 is TGTGCCTTGTGGGAGGTGCGACCCCTTGGGCGAGAGTTGGGCAAAAAAATCAAGGTATTC.

Turning to this clone: A far larger clone is one nucleotide away, so this likely arose from a read error. The same CDR3 also results from other DNA sequences found in this sample. The V call is TRGV9, the J call TRGJP. No J gene was available from TCRdb, and it was assigned here by a germline match of the DNA. Per germline, CDR1 GITISATS and CDR2 ISYDGTV (reference sequence). CDR3 length: 17 amino acids. DNA for the CDR3: TGTGCTTTGTGGGAGGTCCGGGCAGGTGGGGGCAAAAAAATCAAGGTATTT. It specifies CALWEVRAGGGKKIKVF.

Of note for this clone: The protein TCRdb lists belongs to a much larger clone and differs from this DNA's translation at residue 10, which points to a read error; the protein shown is made from the DNA. The chain combines TRGV2 with TRGJ1 or TRGJ2. TCRdb is silent on the J gene; assignment here came from matching the DNA to germline. This CDR3 spans 13 amino acids. CDR1 is EGSNGY, CDR2 YDSYNSKV, per germline. This CDR3 reads CATWDGKDYRKLF. The CDR3 coding sequence is TGTGCCACCTGGGACGGCAAAGATTATAGGAAACTCTTT.

This clone was recorded many times. This may arise from a read error, as a much more abundant clone is one base away. The genes are TRGV9 and TRGJ1 or TRGJ2. The CDR3 runs 9 residues. CDR1 and CDR2 (germline): GITISATS, ISYDGTV (reference sequence). The CDR3, as DNA: TGTGCCTGGTGGGAGATAAAACTCTTT. Translation gives CAWWEIKLF.

This clone was seen repeatedly, ten times or more. A much larger clone sits a single nucleotide away, making a read error possible. In the same sample, other DNA sequences code for this CDR3. The chain is built from TRGV4 and TRGJ1 or TRGJ2. Unmatched junction bases numbered 6, after V lost 0 bases and J lost 7 bases. This CDR3 is built from 13 residues. CDR1 and CDR2 from the germline V gene are EGSTGY and YDSYTSSV. This CDR3 is CATWDGPRYKKLF. Written as DNA, the CDR3 is TGTGCCACCTGGGATGGGCCGAGGTATAAGAAACTCTTT.

In its sample, this clone ranks as medium-sized. The V and J genes are TRGV2 and TRGJ1 or TRGJ2. CDR3 length equals 11 residues. Losses at the gene ends were 0 bases for V and 10 bases for J; bases not matched to a gene: 3. Germline V gives CDR1 EGSNGY, CDR2 YDSYNSKV. In nucleotides, the CDR3 is TGTGCCACCTGGGACGGGCGGAAGAAACTCTTT. Its protein is CATWDGRKKLF.

This clone has ten or more counts. A much larger clone differs by one base, so this may be a read error. The chain links TRGV9 to TRGJP. The J gene, left out of TCRdb, was set here by checking the DNA against germline. This CDR3 spans 16 amino acids. Looked up from germline, CDR1 is GITISATS and CDR2 is ISYDGTV (reference sequence). The CDR3 region is CALWEPGELGKNIKVF. In DNA, the CDR3 is TGTGCCTTGTGGGAGCCCGGAGAGTTGGGCAAAAATATCAAGGTATTT.

There are many counts of this clone. V and J are TRGV9 and TRGJ1 or TRGJ2. The CDR3 consists of 15 residues. Germline CDR1 reads GITISATS; CDR2 reads ISYDGTV (reference sequence). V was clipped by 2 bases and J by 0 bases; unmatched bases: 7. The CDR3 nucleotides are TGTGCCTTGTGGGAGGGCGACCAGAATTATTATAAGAAACTCTTT. Amino acids: CALWEGDQNYYKKLF.

This clone was detected many times. Given a far larger clone just one base away, this is likely a sequencing read error. This CDR3 is also generated by other DNA sequences in the sample. The chain's CDR3 is CALWEDRLGKKIKVF. Here the CDR3 DNA reads TGTGCCTTGTGGGAGGATCGGTTGGGCAAAAAAATTAAGGTATTT. The V gene is given as TRGV9, and no J gene call is available. The V gene's germline CDR1 is GITISATS and CDR2 ISYDGTV (reference sequence). The CDR3 sequence is 15 residues long.

As concerns this clone: TCRdb assigns this DNA the protein of a much larger clone, which departs from its translation at residue 6; this likely reflects a read error, and the protein shown comes from translating the DNA. This rearrangement joins TRGV2 to TRGJ1 or TRGJ2. No J segment appears in TCRdb, so it was assigned here by matching the sequence to germline. The CDR3 spans 17 residues. Germline CDR1 reads EGSNGY; CDR2 reads YDSYNSKV. Trimming took 3 bases from V and 2 from J; bases not matched to a gene: 16. The CDR3 nucleotides read TGTGCCACCTGGGACAGTGAAGGAGTGGGATATTATTATAAGAAACTCTTT. It encodes CATWDSEGVGYYYKKLF.

This clone was detected ten times or more. Other nucleotide sequences from this sample produce the same CDR3. This chain uses TRGV4 with TRGJ1 or TRGJ2. This CDR3 has 11 residues. After removal of 2 bases from V and 9 bases from J, the junction contained 4 bases not matched to a gene. CDR1 is EGSTGY, CDR2 YDSYTSSV, per germline. The CDR3 DNA reads as TGTGCCACCTGGGATGCTGGTAAGAAACTCTTT. Protein product: CATWDAGKKLF.

This clone was counted ten times or more. TCRdb records a much larger clone's protein for this DNA, with a difference at residue 6 that likely arises from a read error; the protein given is the translation of the DNA. The chain employs TRGV9 and TRGJP. The J gene comes from matching the DNA to germline here; TCRdb lacks it. V trimming: 2 bases; J trimming: 10 bases; junction bases outside the gene matches: 5. Germline lookup yields CDR1 GITISATS and CDR2 ISYDGTV (reference sequence). This CDR3 contains 15 residues. This chain's CDR3 is CALWEELLGKKIKVF. In DNA, the CDR3 is TGTGCCTTGTGGGAGGAGCTTTTGGGCAAAAAAATCAAGGTATTT.

This clone was seen a few times. The amino acid sequence in TCRdb belongs to a much larger clone and departs from this DNA's translation at residue 11, likely a sequencing read error; the sequence shown is translated from the DNA. The sample carries other DNA sequences with the same CDR3. No J gene was named, though the V gene is TRGV9. CDR3 length equals 13 residues. CDR1 is GITISATS, CDR2 ISYDGTV, per germline (reference sequence). The CDR3 spells CALWEDSYYKRLF. CDR3 DNA sequence: TGTGCCTTGTGGGAGGACAGTTATTATAAGAGACTCTTT.

In its sample, this clone was seen many times. The protein that TCRdb holds for this DNA derives from a much larger clone and differs from the translated DNA at residue 12, which likely indicates a read error; the protein shown here is translated from the DNA. This sequence joins TRGV9 and TRGJP1. The CDR3 runs to 15 residues. Germline CDR1 and CDR2: GITISATS and ISYDGTV (reference sequence). The CDR3 DNA sequence: TGTGCCTTGTGGGAGGTGCATACCACTGGTTGGCTCAAGATATTT. Translation gives CALWEVHTTGWLKIF.

A J gene of TRGJ1 or TRGJ2 was called, though the V gene was not. The CDR3 length is 15 residues. DNA of the CDR3: TGTACCACCTGGGACAGGGGACCCCGACAGTATAAGAAACTCTTT. Its protein product is CTTWDRGPRQYKKLF.

The table lists this clone with many counts. A read error likely explains why the TCRdb protein, taken from a much larger clone, differs from this DNA's translation at residue 4; the protein shown is translated from the DNA. Other DNA sequences in this sample translate to the same CDR3. The chain is built from TRGV9 and TRGJ1 or TRGJ2. TCRdb does not report a J gene; here it was assigned by matching the DNA to germline references. CDR3 length equals 13 residues. From germline, CDR1 is GITISATS and CDR2 ISYDGTV (reference sequence). CDR3 coding DNA: TGTGCCTTGCGGGACTCCCCGTGGTATAAGAAACTCTTT. Encoded protein: CALRDSPWYKKLF.

Remarks on this clone: The mismatch at residue 3 between this DNA's translation and the TCRdb protein of a much larger clone likely reflects a read error; the protein shown is translated from the DNA. This chain uses TRGV9 with TRGJP. As TCRdb names no J gene, one was assigned here on the basis of a DNA match to germline. This CDR3 spans 17 amino acids. Looked up from germline, CDR1 is GITISATS and CDR2 is ISYDGTV (reference sequence). In DNA, the CDR3 is TGTGCCTCGTGGGAGGGAGGAGGAGAGTTGGGCAAAAAAATCAAGGTATTT. It encodes CASWEGGGELGKKIKVF.

With regard to this clone: One base separates it from a far larger clone, so it is likely a read error. Other DNA sequences from this sample encode an identical CDR3 as well. V usage is TRGV9 and J usage is TRGJ1 or TRGJ2. TCRdb lists no J gene, so it was determined here by aligning the DNA to germline. CDR1 is GITISATS and CDR2 is ISYDGTV in the germline V gene (reference sequence). The CDR3 spans 14 residues. Losses at the gene ends were 1 base for V and 7 bases for J; bases not matched to a gene: 10. CDR3 coding DNA: TGTGCCTTGTGGGAGGTATCTTCGGGGTATAAGAAACTCTTT. Residues: CALWEVSSGYKKLF.